The present T cell receptor (beta chain) was sequenced within a study of blood T cells in healthy people across ages. Primers used in a second PCR of about 7 to 12 cycles were a sample-barcoded 5' primer and a J-beta primer mix. TCRdb redid the calling of the 5' RACE reads with MiXCR, one entry per CDR3 protein. In the table there are just under 750,000 distinct CDR3 sequences, 22% of which are singletons. CDR3 length: 14 amino acids. Deletions cut 4 bases from V and 1 base from J, with 10 bases between. Germline CDR1 LNHDA, CDR2 SQIVND (reference sequence). The sample consisted of blood. The rearrangement uses TRBV19 and TRBJ2-5; D is undetermined. The receptor comes from a man in his 70s in good health. The CDR3 is CASSTSSAQETQYF. CDR3 DNA: TGTGCCAGTAGTACCTCCTCGGCCCAAGAGACCCAGTACTTC.